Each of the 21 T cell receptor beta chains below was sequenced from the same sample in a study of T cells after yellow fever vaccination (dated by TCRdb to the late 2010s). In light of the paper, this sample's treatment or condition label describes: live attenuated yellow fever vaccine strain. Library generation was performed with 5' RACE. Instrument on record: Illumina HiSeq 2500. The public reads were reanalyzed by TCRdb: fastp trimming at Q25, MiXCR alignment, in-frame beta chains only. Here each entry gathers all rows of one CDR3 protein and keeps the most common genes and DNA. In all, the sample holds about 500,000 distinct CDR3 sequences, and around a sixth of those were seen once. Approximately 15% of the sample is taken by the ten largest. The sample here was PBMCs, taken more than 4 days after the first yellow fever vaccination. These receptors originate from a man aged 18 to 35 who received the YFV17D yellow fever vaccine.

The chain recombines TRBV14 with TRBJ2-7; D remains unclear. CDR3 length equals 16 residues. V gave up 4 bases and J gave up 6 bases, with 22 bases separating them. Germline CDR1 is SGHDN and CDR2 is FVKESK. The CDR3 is CASSPQHSTGLSEQYV. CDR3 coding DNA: TGTGCCAGCAGCCCCCAACACTCGACGGGTCTCAGCGAGCAGTACGTC.

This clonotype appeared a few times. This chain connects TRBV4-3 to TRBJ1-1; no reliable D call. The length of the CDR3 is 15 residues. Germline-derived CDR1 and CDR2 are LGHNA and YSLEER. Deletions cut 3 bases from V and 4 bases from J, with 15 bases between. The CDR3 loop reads CASSQIERTGTEAFF. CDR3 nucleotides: TGCGCCAGCAGCCAGATCGAACGCACGGGCACTGAAGCTTTCTTT.

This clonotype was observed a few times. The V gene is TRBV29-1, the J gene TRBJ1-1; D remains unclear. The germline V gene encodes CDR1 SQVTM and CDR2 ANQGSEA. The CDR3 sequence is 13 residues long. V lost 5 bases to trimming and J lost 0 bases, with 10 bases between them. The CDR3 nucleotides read TGCAGCGTTATGAGAAAATTGAACACTGAAGCTTTCTTT. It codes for CSVMRKLNTEAFF.

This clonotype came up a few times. CDR3 region: CASSPGTGRVDTQYF. Written as DNA, the CDR3 is TGTGCCAGCAGCCCCGGGACAGGGAGAGTGGATACGCAGTATTTT. The rearrangement uses TRBV11-2 and TRBJ2-3, with 9 bases lining up with TRBD1. The CDR3 sequence is 15 residues long. CDR1 is SGHAT, CDR2 FQNNGV, per germline. J gave up 6 bases and V 5 bases, and 9 bases lay outside the gene matches.

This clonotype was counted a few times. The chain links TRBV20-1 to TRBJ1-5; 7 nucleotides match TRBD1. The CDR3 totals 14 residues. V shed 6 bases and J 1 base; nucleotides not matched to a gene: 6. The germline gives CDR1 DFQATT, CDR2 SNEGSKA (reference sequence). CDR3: CSATGDRSNQPQHF. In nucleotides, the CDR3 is TGCAGTGCAACAGGGGATAGGAGCAATCAGCCCCAGCATTTT.

The CDR3 nucleotides are TGTGCCAGCAGTGAGGTCTCCTACAATGAGCAGTTCTTC. Translation: CASSEVSYNEQFF. The chain combines TRBV6-2 or TRBV6-3 with TRBJ2-1; D unresolved. CDR1 and CDR2 (germline): MNHEY, SVGEGT. Trimming stripped 5 bases from V and 0 bases from J, with 5 bases between. There are 13 residues in the CDR3.

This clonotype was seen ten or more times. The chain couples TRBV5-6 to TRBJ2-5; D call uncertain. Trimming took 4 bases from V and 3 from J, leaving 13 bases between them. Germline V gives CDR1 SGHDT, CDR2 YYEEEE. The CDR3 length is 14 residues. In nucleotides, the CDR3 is TGTGCCAGCAGCCAGCCGCCCCTGGAAGAGACCCAGTACTTC. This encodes CASSQPPLEETQYF. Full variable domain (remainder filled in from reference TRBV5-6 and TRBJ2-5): DAGVTQSPTHLIKTRGQQVTLRCSPKSGHDTVSWYQQALGQGPQFIFQYYEEEERQRGNFPDRFSGHQFPNYSSELNVNALLLGDSALYLCASSQPPLEETQYFGPGTRLLVL.

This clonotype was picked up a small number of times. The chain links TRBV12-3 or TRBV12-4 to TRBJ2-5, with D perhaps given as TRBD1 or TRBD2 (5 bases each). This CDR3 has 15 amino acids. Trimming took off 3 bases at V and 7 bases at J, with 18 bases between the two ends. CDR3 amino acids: CASSLRGTNSGTQYF. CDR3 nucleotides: TGTGCCAGCAGTTTGCGAGGGACGAATAGTGGGACCCAGTACTTC.

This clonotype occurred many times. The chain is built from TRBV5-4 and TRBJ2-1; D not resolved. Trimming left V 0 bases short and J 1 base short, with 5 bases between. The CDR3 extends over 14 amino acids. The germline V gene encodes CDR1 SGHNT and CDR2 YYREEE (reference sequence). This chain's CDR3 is CASSLGPSYNEQFF. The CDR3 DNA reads TGTGCCAGCAGCTTGGGTCCTTCCTACAATGAGCAGTTCTTC.

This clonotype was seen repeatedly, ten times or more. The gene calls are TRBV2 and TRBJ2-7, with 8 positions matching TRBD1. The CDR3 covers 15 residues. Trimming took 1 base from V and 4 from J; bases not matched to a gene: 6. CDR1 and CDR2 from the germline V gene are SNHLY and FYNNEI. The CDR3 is CASSEGTGLYYEQYF. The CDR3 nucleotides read TGTGCCAGCAGTGAAGGGACAGGGCTATATTACGAGCAGTACTTC.

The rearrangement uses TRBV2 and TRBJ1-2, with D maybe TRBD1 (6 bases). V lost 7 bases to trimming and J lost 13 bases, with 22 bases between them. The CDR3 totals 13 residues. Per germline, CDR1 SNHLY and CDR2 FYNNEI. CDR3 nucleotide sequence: TGTGCCAGCACCTTCCAAGGGGGTACGGGAAGCACCTTC. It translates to CASTFQGGTGSTF.

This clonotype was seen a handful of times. CDR3 nucleotide sequence: TGTGCCAGTAGTAGGATGAGCTCTGGAAACACCATATATTTT. Translation gives CASSRMSSGNTIYF. This rearrangement joins TRBV19 to TRBJ1-3; D not certain. The CDR3 spans 14 residues. V was pared by 4 bases and J by 0 bases, with 7 bases between. Germline lookup yields CDR1 LNHDA and CDR2 SQIVND (reference sequence).

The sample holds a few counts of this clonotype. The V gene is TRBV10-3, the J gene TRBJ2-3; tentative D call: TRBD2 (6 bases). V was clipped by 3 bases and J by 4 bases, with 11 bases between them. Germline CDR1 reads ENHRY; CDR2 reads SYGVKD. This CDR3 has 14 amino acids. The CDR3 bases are TGTGCCATCAGTGATGGGGGAGGATCAGATACGCAGTATTTT. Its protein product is CAISDGGGSDTQYF.

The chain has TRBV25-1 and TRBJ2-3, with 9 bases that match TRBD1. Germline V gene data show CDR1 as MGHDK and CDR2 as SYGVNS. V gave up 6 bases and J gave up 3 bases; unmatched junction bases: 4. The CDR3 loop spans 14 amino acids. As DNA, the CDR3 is TGTGCCAGCAGGGCCGGACAGGGGACAGATACGCAGTATTTT. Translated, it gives CASRAGQGTDTQYF.

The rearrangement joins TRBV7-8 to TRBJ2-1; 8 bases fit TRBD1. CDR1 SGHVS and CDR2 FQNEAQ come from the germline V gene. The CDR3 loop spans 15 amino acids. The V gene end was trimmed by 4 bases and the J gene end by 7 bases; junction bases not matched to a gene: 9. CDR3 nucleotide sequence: TGTGCCAGCAGCTCCAGTCAGGGGGCGAGGAATGAGCAGTTCTTC. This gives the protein CASSSSQGARNEQFF.

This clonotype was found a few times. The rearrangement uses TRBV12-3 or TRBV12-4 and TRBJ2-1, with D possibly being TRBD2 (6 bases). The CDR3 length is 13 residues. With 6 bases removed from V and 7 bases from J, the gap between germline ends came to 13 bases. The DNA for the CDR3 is TGTGCCAGCAGGGGGGGTAGTTTGAATGAGCAGTTCTTC. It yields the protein CASRGGSLNEQFF.

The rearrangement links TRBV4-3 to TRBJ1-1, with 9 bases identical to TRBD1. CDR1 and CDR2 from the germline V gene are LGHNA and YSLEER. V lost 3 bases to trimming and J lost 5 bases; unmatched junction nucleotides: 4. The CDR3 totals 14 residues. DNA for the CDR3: TGCGCCAGCAGCCATCAAGGGACAGGGACTGAAGCTTTCTTT. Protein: CASSHQGTGTEAFF.

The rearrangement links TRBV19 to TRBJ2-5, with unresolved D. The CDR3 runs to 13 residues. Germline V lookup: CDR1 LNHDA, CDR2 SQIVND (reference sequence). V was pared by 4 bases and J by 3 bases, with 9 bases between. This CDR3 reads CASSNVGEETQYF. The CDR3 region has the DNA TGTGCCAGTAGTAACGTCGGAGAAGAGACCCAGTACTTC.

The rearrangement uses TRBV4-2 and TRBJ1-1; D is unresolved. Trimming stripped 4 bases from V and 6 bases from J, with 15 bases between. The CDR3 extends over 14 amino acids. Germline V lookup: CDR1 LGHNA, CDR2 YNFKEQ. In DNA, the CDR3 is TGTGCCAGCAGCCGAGCCCAGGCAGAGCCTGAAGCTTTCTTT. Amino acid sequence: CASSRAQAEPEAFF.

The CDR3 reads CASSQDRSSAGYGYTF. The DNA of the CDR3 is TGCGCCAGCAGCCAAGATCGGTCTTCCGCAGGGTATGGCTACACCTTC. The chain has TRBV4-1 and TRBJ1-2; perhaps TRBD1 as D (5 bases). Germline lookup yields CDR1 MGHRA and CDR2 YSYEKL. Deletions cut 0 bases from V and 5 bases from J, with 16 bases between. This CDR3 has 16 residues.

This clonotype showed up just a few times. This CDR3 reads CASRPGRNTGELFF. Here the CDR3 DNA reads TGTGCCAGCAGACCGGGACGGAACACCGGGGAGCTGTTTTTT. V is TRBV2 and J is TRBJ2-2; D possibly matches TRBD1 or TRBD2 (5 bases each). CDR3 size: 14 residues. The ends were cut back, 6 bases at V and 1 base at J, with 9 bases in the middle. Per germline, CDR1 SNHLY and CDR2 FYNNEI.